This T cell receptor (delta chain) was documented in a study of γδ T cells in repeated Plasmodium falciparum infection. Background on the study: Age- and gender-matched Australian children served as comparison for malaria-exposed Malian children. Samples were taken at baseline, before some infections, and 21 days after each.

Per germline, CDR1 TSWWSYY and CDR2 QGS. This CDR3 spans 20 amino acids. J gave up 3 bases and V 5 bases, and 23 bases lay outside the gene matches. Vgamma9/Vdelta2+ and Vdelta2-negative gammadelta T cells were flow-sorted from PBMC for bulk sequencing. This clone was counted many times. TCRdb reprocessed the multiplex PCR reads using CATT. The data contain approximately 93,000 delta-chain clones, roughly 0.98% of them singletons. This rearrangement joins TRDV1 to TRDJ1; the match to TRDD3 covers 8 bases. The receptor was derived from a pool of human donors (malaria-infected and uninfected, not separated). Sequencing was performed on gamma-delta T cells from blood. The DNA for the CDR3 is TGTGCTCTTGGGCCGGTCCCCAGTTACCGGGGGATAAGGGAGCCCGATAAACTCATCTTT. Its translation: CALGPVPSYRGIREPDKLIF.